This TCR beta chain was recovered during a study of T-cell memory formation after mild COVID-19 (dated by TCRdb to the early 2020s). In terms of the full investigation: TCR sequence clusters from the two donors were found to be largely donor specific. In a couple of donors, T-cell clones that expanded and contracted after mild COVID-19 were tracked by sequencing TCRalpha and TCRbeta repertoires over time. Two young, previously healthy adult volunteers made up the cohort, one male and one female. Points the paper makes about the study in general: Some responding clones were detected in pre-infection memory, suggesting pre-existing cross-reactive memory T cells joined the SARS-CoV-2 response. From day 15 to 85, contracting clones showed balanced CD4/CD8 phenotypes, whereas a second wave of clones that expanded from day 15 to 37 leaned towards CD4+. The study included only a couple of mild cases, and larger cohorts that include severe cases with pre-infection samples were judged to be necessary. SARS-CoV-2 specificity was not confirmed for the second-wave clones peaking on day 37. Contracting CD4+ clones turned up mainly in the CM and EM memory subsets, whereas EMRA was where CD8+ clones were enriched.

V is clipped by 0 bases and J by 7 bases, and the sequence between their germline boundaries is 11 bases long. The CDR3 runs 14 residues from the cysteine to the phenylalanine. Just the 42-base CDR3 DNA is kept, in frame starting at base 1. Based on the germline V gene, the CDR1 and CDR2 sequences are SGHRS and YFSETQ. TCRdb records Illumina NovaSeq 6000 as the sequencer. TCRalpha and TCRbeta cDNA libraries were constructed by 5'RACE with constant-segment primers, with sample barcodes and unique molecular identifiers being introduced. RNA was extracted from every sample with Trizol reagent. The libraries were amplified in two PCR steps, and the second step added a second sample barcode and Illumina TruSeq adapters. Sequencing of the libraries was done on an Illumina NovaSeq, producing 2 x 150 bp paired-end reads. The authors' pipeline ran thus. Demultiplexing of reads and collapsing into UMI-guided consensus sequences were performed with migec v1.2.7. With mixcr v2.1.11, UMI consensuses were aligned to TRA and TRB V and J templates and assembled into clonotypes. A clonotype was counted as expanded or contracted only if both edgeR and NoisET called the change significant, with noise models trained on biological replicates. For edgeR calls, the thresholds were a false discovery rate-adjusted p below 0.01 and a log2 fold-change of 1. As an exploratory analysis of dynamics, PCA with hierarchical clustering was applied to max-normalized trajectories of the 1000 most abundant clonotypes. Separately sequenced CD4+ and CD8+ repertoires were used to assign a CD4 or CD8 phenotype to each responding clone. TCRdb trimmed public reads at Q25 via fastp, called clones via MiXCR and kept in-frame beta chains. One record per CDR3 amino acid sequence lists the most common genes and DNA. V and J calls and clone size were set by TCRdb, not the authors. The sample data list 300,000 to 350,000 distinct CDR3 sequences, and less than 20% of these were observed just once. 21% of the sample goes to the ten largest clones.

This clonotype was detected only a few times. The antigen this receptor binds is unknown. Base quality data are lacking; no much larger clone is found one base away. Ficoll-Paque density gradient centrifugation was the method used to isolate PBMCs. The sequenced sample was PBMCs or a T cell subset sorted from them (not recorded which). This clonotype was obtained from a young man who had mild COVID-19 (a few samples of this study predate the infection). The sample titles of this study are shuffled in the database, so cell type and time point are left out; the donor was told from shared clones. The sequence joins TRBV5-1 to TRBJ2-1; the D region is possibly TRBD1 or TRBD2, each matching across 5 bases. The CDR3 reads CASSLDPGRNEQFF. The bases are TGCGCCAGCAGCTTGGATCCGGGGCGGAATGAGCAGTTCTTC.